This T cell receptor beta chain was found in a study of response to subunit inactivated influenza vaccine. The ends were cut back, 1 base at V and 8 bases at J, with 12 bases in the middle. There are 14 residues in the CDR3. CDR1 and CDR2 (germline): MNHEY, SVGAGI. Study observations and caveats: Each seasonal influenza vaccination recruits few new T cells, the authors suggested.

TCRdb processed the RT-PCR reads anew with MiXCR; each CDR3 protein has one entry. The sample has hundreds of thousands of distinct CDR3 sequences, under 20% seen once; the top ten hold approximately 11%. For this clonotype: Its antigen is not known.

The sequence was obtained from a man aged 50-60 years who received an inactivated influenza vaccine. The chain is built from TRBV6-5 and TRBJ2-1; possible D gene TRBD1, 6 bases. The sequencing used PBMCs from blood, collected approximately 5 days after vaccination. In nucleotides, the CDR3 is TGTGCCAGCAGTTACTTCAACAGGGAAGATGAGCAGTTCTTC. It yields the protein CASSYFNREDEQFF.